This T cell receptor (beta chain) derives from a study of early T cells in non-severe SARS-CoV-2 infection. Study-level information: Investigators sequenced bulk RNA drawn from unsorted whole blood, and chains remained unpaired. General observations from the study: Clonotype matching in VDJdb favored anti-spike CD8 responses and did not capture private and CD4 specificities.

Germline-derived CDR1 and CDR2 are KGHSH and LQKENI. The CDR3 loop spans 12 amino acids. V was pared by 6 bases and J by 8 bases, with 10 bases between. The TCR library protocol was used to attach unique molecular identifiers. These identifiers were attached to individual cDNA molecules. TCRdb processed the 5' RACE reads anew with MiXCR; each CDR3 protein has one entry. The sample holds under 80,000 distinct CDR3 sequences; around a tenth are singletons and the top ten take 3% to 4%. This clonotype was found a few times. Its antigen is unidentified. The sample was whole blood. The V and J genes are TRBV18 and TRBJ1-4, with D perhaps matching TRBD1 (6 bases). This receptor was obtained from an adult who was a healthcare worker with PCR-confirmed SARS-CoV-2 infection or an uninfected control (not recorded which). The CDR3 loop reads CASSVDREKLFF. The CDR3 nucleotides read TGTGCCAGCTCGGTCGACAGGGAAAAACTGTTTTTT.